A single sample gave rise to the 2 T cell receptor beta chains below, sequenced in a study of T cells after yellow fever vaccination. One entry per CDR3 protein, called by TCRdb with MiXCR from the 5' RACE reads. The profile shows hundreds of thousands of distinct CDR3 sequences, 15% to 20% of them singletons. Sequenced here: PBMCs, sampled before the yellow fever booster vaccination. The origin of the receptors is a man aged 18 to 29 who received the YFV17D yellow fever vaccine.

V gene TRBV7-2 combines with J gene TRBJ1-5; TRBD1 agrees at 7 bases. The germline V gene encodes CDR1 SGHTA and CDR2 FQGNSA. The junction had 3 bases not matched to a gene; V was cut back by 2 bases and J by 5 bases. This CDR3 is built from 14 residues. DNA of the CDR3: TGTGCCAGCAGCTTAAGCAGGGGGGATCAGCCCCAGCATTTT. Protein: CASSLSRGDQPQHF.

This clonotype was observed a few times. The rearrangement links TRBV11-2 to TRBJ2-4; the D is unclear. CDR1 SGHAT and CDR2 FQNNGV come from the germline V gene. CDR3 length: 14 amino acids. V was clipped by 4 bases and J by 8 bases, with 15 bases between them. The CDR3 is CASSSEDLRDIQYF. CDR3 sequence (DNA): TGTGCCAGCAGCTCCGAGGACCTCCGGGACATTCAGTACTTC.